A selection of T cell receptor beta chains follows, all from one sample in a study of control samples from healthy donors and cancer patients. The repertoire was sequenced with immunoSEQ multiplex PCR; TCRdb's copy has only in-frame clones and lacks some. Of 150,000 or so clones detected, 85% to 95% appear once; the ten largest clones hold under 15%. Sample: blood. The source is a man in his forties or fifties in good health. Both conserved end residues are part of each CDR3. D genes are given only for firm matches. Size tells how often a clone was seen (once, few, many) or the class of an expanded clone, and some rows leave it out.

>17|.|TRBV28|.|TRBJ2-7
CASSPGEEPTFTYEQYF
TGTGCCAGCAGCCCCGGGGAGGAACCTACTTTCACCTACGAGCAGTACTTC
>17|once|TRBV10-1|TRBD2|TRBJ2-5
CASSPGLAGGPGETQYF
TGCGCCAGCAGCCCAGGACTAGCGGGAGGGCCGGGGGAGACCCAGTACTTC
>15|.|TRBV5-4|TRBD1|TRBJ2-5
CASSSGQGPQETQYF
TGTGCCAGCAGCAGCGGACAGGGGCCCCAAGAGACCCAGTACTTC
>14|.|TRBV19|TRBD2|TRBJ2-3
CATGSGSRTDTQYF
TGTGCCACCGGTAGCGGGAGCCGCACAGATACGCAGTATTTT
>14|.|TRBV5-1|.|TRBJ2-2
CASSRTPNTGELFF
TGCGCCAGTAGCAGGACCCCGAACACCGGGGAGCTGTTTTTT
>13|.|TRBV14|.|TRBJ2-1
CASSQERGNEQFF
TGTGCCAGCAGCCAAGAAAGGGGCAATGAGCAGTTCTTC
>11|.|TRBV10-1|.|TRBJ2-7
CASNLGAEQYF
TGCGCCAGCAATCTGGGGGCCGAGCAGTACTTC
>13|.|TRBV5-1|.|TRBJ1-1
CASSLKGGAGAFF
TGCGCCAGCAGCTTGAAAGGGGGAGCAGGAGCTTTCTTT
>16|.|TRBV19|TRBD1|TRBJ1-5
CASTTQGGRGMRPQHF
TGTGCCAGTACCACCCAGGGGGGCAGGGGAATGCGGCCCCAGCATTTT
>16|once|TRBV5-6|.|TRBJ1-2
CASSSTGTHPTDGYTF
TGTGCCAGCAGTTCAACCGGGACACATCCAACGGATGGCTACACCTTC
>13|.|TRBV28|.|TRBJ1-1
CASSFTVNTEAFF
TGTGCCAGCAGTTTTACGGTGAACACTGAAGCTTTCTTT
>16|few|TRBV3-1/TRBV3-2|.|TRBJ1-5
CASSQDASGRNQPQHF
TGTGCCAGCAGCCAAGATGCCAGTGGACGCAATCAGCCCCAGCATTTT
>13|.|TRBV5-1|.|TRBJ2-7
CASSSTGAYEQYF
TGCGCCAGCAGCTCGACAGGCGCCTACGAGCAGTACTTC
>15|.|TRBV5-8|.|TRBJ2-7
CASSFVRTASYEQYF
TGTGCCAGCAGCTTTGTAAGGACAGCTTCCTACGAGCAGTACTTC
>15|once|TRBV5-1|TRBD1|TRBJ1-2
CASSLEAGSQGGYTF
TGCGCCAGCAGCTTGGAGGCAGGGTCACAGGGGGGCTACACCTTC
>16|.|TRBV7-8|TRBD2|TRBJ2-2
CASSFRAGVNTGELFF
TGTGCCAGCAGCTTTAGGGCGGGGGTCAACACCGGGGAGCTGTTTTTT
>15|.|TRBV14|.|TRBJ2-3
CASSLSGPKTDTQYF
TGTGCCAGCAGCCTATCGGGACCAAAAACAGATACGCAGTATTTT
>13|few|TRBV18|.|TRBJ2-7
CASSEQGTYEQYF
TGTGCCAGCTCGGAACAGGGAACCTACGAGCAGTACTTC
>12|.|TRBV5-5|.|TRBJ1-1
CASVGLDTEAFF
TGTGCCAGCGTCGGGCTCGACACTGAAGCTTTCTTT
>17|.|TRBV5-5|.|TRBJ1-3
CASSLAPQSGARNTIYF
TGTGCCAGCAGCCTCGCACCCCAATCAGGGGCTAGAAACACCATATATTTT
>16|.|TRBV7-3|TRBD2|TRBJ2-1
CASSLNALAGGHEQFF
TGTGCCAGCAGCTTAAATGCGCTAGCGGGGGGGCATGAGCAGTTCTTC
>15|.|TRBV11-2|.|TRBJ2-1
CASSLGQGSYNEQFF
TGTGCCAGCAGCTTAGGGCAGGGCTCCTACAATGAGCAGTTCTTC
>15|.|TRBV7-9|.|TRBJ2-7
CASSLVTRKTYEQYF
TGTGCCAGCAGCTTAGTCACGCGGAAGACCTACGAGCAGTACTTC
>14|.|TRBV5-1|.|TRBJ1-1
CASSQTGTNTEAFF
TGCGCCAGCAGCCAAACGGGGACGAACACTGAAGCTTTCTTT
>12|.|TRBV5-1|.|TRBJ2-1
CASSFFGNEQFF
TGCGCCAGCAGCTTCTTTGGCAATGAGCAGTTCTTC
>16|.|TRBV6-5|TRBD1|TRBJ1-6
CASSYRTGIDNSPLHF
TGTGCCAGCAGTTACCGGACAGGGATTGATAATTCACCCCTCCACTTT
>14|once|TRBV7-3|.|TRBJ1-1
CASSSSGPSTEAFF
TGTGCCAGCAGCTCCTCAGGTCCTTCCACTGAAGCTTTCTTT
>17|.|TRBV9|.|TRBJ1-2
CASSAHTPRGGNYGYTF
TGTGCCAGCAGCGCTCACACCCCCAGGGGCGGTAACTATGGCTACACCTTC
>14|.|TRBV11-3|.|TRBJ1-6
CASSQTGSNSPLHF
TGTGCCAGCAGCCAGACAGGTTCCAATTCACCCCTCCACTTT
>13|.|TRBV3-1/TRBV3-2|.|TRBJ2-2
CASSQVRTGELFF
TGTGCCAGCAGCCAAGTAAGGACCGGGGAGCTGTTTTTT
>12|.|TRBV18|TRBD1|TRBJ2-7
CATGQGWNEQYF
TGTGCCACCGGACAGGGATGGAACGAGCAGTACTTC
>15|once|TRBV15|.|TRBJ1-4
CATSSTVPVGEKLFF
TGTGCCACCAGTTCGACGGTGCCAGTGGGTGAAAAACTGTTTTTT
>14|.|TRBV6-5|TRBD1|TRBJ1-5
CASSLNTGAQPQHF
TGTGCCAGCAGTTTAAATACAGGGGCTCAGCCCCAGCATTTT
>14|once|TRBV5-1|.|TRBJ2-3
CASSLGLSTDTQYF
TGCGCCAGCAGCCTAGGACTTAGCACAGATACGCAGTATTTT
>16|.|TRBV5-6|TRBD1|TRBJ1-1
CASSEDAQGALYEAFF
TGTGCCAGCAGTGAGGACGCACAGGGGGCATTATATGAAGCTTTCTTT
>17|.|TRBV12-5|.|TRBJ1-1
CASGRAFEGAVSTEAFF
TGTGCTAGTGGTCGAGCTTTCGAGGGCGCGGTCTCCACTGAAGCTTTCTTT
>15|.|TRBV6-1|.|TRBJ1-3
CASSEGYYSGNTIYF
TGTGCCAGCAGTGAAGGGTACTACAGTGGAAACACCATATATTTT
>15|.|TRBV13|TRBD1|TRBJ1-2
CASSLGDRRSYGYTF
TGTGCCAGCAGCCTCGGGGACAGACGATCCTATGGCTACACCTTC
>18|.|TRBV13|TRBD2|TRBJ2-2
CASSLGLAGVANTGELFF
TGTGCCAGCAGCTTAGGACTAGCGGGGGTCGCGAACACCGGGGAGCTGTTTTTT
>17|.|TRBV27|TRBD2|TRBJ2-5
CASSPEIAGGPRETQYF
TGTGCCAGCAGTCCGGAAATAGCGGGAGGGCCCCGGGAGACCCAGTACTTC
>14|.|TRBV27|.|TRBJ1-4
CASSLGQGEEKLFF
TGTGCCAGCAGTTTAGGGCAGGGTGAGGAAAAACTGTTTTTT
>16|.|TRBV27|TRBD1|TRBJ2-5
CASSLSTGGAQETQYF
TGTGCCAGCAGTTTATCGACAGGGGGAGCACAAGAGACCCAGTACTTC
>13|.|TRBV9|.|TRBJ2-2
CASSTPRAGELFF
TGTGCCAGCAGTACCCCCCGGGCCGGGGAGCTGTTTTTT
>15|.|TRBV7-9|.|TRBJ2-7
CASSLVVPGPYEQYF
TGTGCCAGCAGCTTAGTAGTCCCGGGCCCCTACGAGCAGTACTTC